The rows below give T cell receptor beta chains drawn from one sample of a study of blood T cell repertoires in COVID-19. Measured with immunoSEQ multiplex PCR; TCRdb has only the in-frame clones, and not every one. Among around 280,000 clones listed, 70% to 90% were seen once. Input material: PBMCs or T cells enriched from blood (not recorded which). These receptors were collected from a woman aged 40 to 50 who had recovered from COVID-19. Both conserved end residues are part of each CDR3. D genes are given only for firm matches.

TRBD1 TRBJ2-1 17 TRBV28 CASSFLPGQDSYNEQFF TGTGCCAGCAGTTTCTTACCGGGACAGGACTCCTACAATGAGCAGTTCTTC
. TRBJ2-3 16 TRBV4-3 CASSQNLARRADTQYF TGCGCCAGCAGCCAAAATCTAGCGAGGAGGGCAGATACGCAGTATTTT
TRBD1 TRBJ1-1 13 TRBV29-1 CSVVPGTGLGAFF TGCAGCGTTGTTCCCGGGACAGGGCTTGGGGCTTTCTTT
. TRBJ1-3 15 TRBV6-2/TRBV6-3 CASSSTTGFGNTIYF TGTGCCAGCAGTTCGACAACAGGGTTTGGAAACACCATATATTTT
. TRBJ1-5 16 TRBV18 CASSPPQGHSNQPQHF TGTGCCAGCTCACCCCCTCAGGGACATAGCAATCAGCCCCAGCATTTT
. TRBJ2-1 15 TRBV7-6 CASSLGLGPYNEQFF TGTGCCAGCAGCTTAGGGCTAGGTCCTTACAATGAGCAGTTCTTC
TRBD1 TRBJ2-1 15 TRBV5-8 CASSSGTGGLNEQFF TGTGCCAGCAGCTCAGGGACAGGGGGCCTTAATGAGCAGTTCTTC
. TRBJ2-3 12 TRBV19 CASSIEVGTQYF TGTGCCAGTAGTATTGAGGTTGGTACGCAGTATTTT
. TRBJ1-2 15 TRBV19 CASRLSGGEGYGYTF TGTGCCAGTAGACTATCAGGAGGCGAGGGCTATGGCTACACCTTC
TRBD2 TRBJ2-2 14 TRBV7-2 CASSPSGSTGELFF TGTGCCAGCAGTCCTAGCGGGAGTACCGGGGAGCTGTTTTTT
TRBD2 TRBJ2-7 13 TRBV5-1 CASSLASGYEQYF TGCGCCAGCAGCTTGGCTAGCGGGTACGAGCAGTACTTC
TRBD1 TRBJ1-1 14 TRBV19 CASSAPGQVAEAFF TGTGCCAGTAGTGCACCGGGACAGGTCGCTGAAGCTTTCTTT
TRBD2 TRBJ2-1 15 TRBV5-1 CASSFLAGVNNEQFF TGCGCCAGCAGCTTTCTAGCGGGGGTAAACAATGAGCAGTTCTTC